This TCR beta chain was profiled in a study of blood T cell repertoires in COVID-19. Sequenced by immunoSEQ multiplex PCR; TCRdb stores in-frame clones only, minus some. The sample yields 70,000 to 90,000 clones, more than 85% seen once. The CDR3 has 16 amino acids. V trimming: 4 bases; J trimming: 7 bases; junction bases outside the gene matches: 9. Looked up from germline, CDR1 is SGHRS and CDR2 is YFSETQ. Sequencing was performed on peripheral blood. The V call is TRBV5-1, the J call TRBJ2-1; 12 nucleotides agree with TRBD1. The TCR originated in a man older than 75 with active or convalescent COVID-19. The CDR3 nucleotides are TGCGCCAGCAGCCTACAAGGGACAGGGGGCGGGAATGAGCAGTTCTTC. Protein: CASSLQGTGGGNEQFF.